Described below is a single T cell receptor (beta chain) sequence and its context. Its target is unknown. The sample comes from a study of molecular identifiers for immune sequencing clone quantification. It was with previously described methods and listed TCR primers that bulk TCR libraries were made. A single record per CDR3 protein comes from TCRdb applying MiXCR to the PCR reads. The sample has 250,000 to 400,000 distinct CDR3 sequences, around 21% seen once. Whole-study findings and limits: Jurkat TCR RNA that was spiked in from one cell was reportedly detectable among under 1.2 million naive cells. Clones of above 20 RNA copies carried over 98% of effector molecules; in naive cells they carried under 1%.

Input for naive CD8 libraries was about 18,000 to 1,100,000 sorted cells; the RNA fraction used was 10%, 30% or 50%. The CDR3 runs 16 residues. Germline loops: CDR1 ENHRY, CDR2 SYGVKD. After removal of 2 bases from V and 8 bases from J, the junction contained 7 bases not matched to a gene. This rearrangement joins TRBV10-3 to TRBJ2-3, with TRBD2 matching over 13 bases. The receptor was isolated from a human donor in good health. Some libraries in this study had Jurkat cell RNA spiked in. The sample consisted of naive CD8+ T cells from blood, with Jurkat cell RNA spiked in. Subset in this sample: FACS-sorted CD8+CD4-CCR7+CD45RA+ naive T cells. The CDR3 is CAISEGLAGAGGTQYF. CDR3 bases: TGTGCCATCAGTGAGGGACTAGCGGGAGCTGGGGGTACGCAGTATTTT.